This TCR beta chain is from a study of T cell responses to AZD1222 COVID-19 vaccine. Points from the study as a whole: Spike-specific TCR breadth and depth went up after people got two AZD1222 doses. White British ancestry dominated among donors, who included more females, and clonal diversity was possibly underestimated. Only a handful of AZD1222 recipients, about six in all, had baseline seropositivity.

A note on this clone: Its cognate antigen is unknown.

The data were produced by immunoSEQ multiplex PCR, yet TCRdb's version contains in-frame clones alone and is incomplete. The sample holds about 120,000 clones, just over 85% seen once. This CDR3 spans 13 amino acids. Trimming shortened V by 4 bases and J by 0 bases, and 6 bases separated the two germline ends. Germline CDR1 is SGHAT and CDR2 is FQNNGV. This sample comprised peripheral blood, obtained on day 0 of AZD1222 vaccination. The chain links TRBV11-2 to TRBJ1-2; D not certain. This receptor was taken from an adult in good health. The DNA for the CDR3 is TGTGCCAGCAGCTCCCCACCTAACTATGGCTACACCTTC. Residues: CASSSPPNYGYTF. Filled out from reference TRBV11-2 and TRBJ1-2, the complete variable domain reads EAGVAQSPRYKIIEKRQSVAFWCNPISGHATLYWYQQILGQGPKLLIQFQNNGVVDDSQLPKDRFSAERLKGVDSTLKIQPAKLEDSAVYLCASSSPPNYGYTFGSGTRLTVV.